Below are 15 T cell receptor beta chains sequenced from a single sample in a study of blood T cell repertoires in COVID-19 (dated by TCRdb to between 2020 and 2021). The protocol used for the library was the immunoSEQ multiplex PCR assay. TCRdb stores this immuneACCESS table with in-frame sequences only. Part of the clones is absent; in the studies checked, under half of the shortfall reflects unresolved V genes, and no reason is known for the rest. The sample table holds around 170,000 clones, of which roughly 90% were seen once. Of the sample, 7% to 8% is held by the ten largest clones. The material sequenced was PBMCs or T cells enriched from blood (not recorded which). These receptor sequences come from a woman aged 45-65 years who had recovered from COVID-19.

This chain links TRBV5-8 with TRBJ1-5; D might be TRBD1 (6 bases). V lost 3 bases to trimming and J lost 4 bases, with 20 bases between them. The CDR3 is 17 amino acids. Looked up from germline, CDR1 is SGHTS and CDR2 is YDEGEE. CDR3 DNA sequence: TGTGCCAGCAGCTACAGGGTATCCAACCCTAGGAATCAGCCCCAGCATTTT. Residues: CASSYRVSNPRNQPQHF.

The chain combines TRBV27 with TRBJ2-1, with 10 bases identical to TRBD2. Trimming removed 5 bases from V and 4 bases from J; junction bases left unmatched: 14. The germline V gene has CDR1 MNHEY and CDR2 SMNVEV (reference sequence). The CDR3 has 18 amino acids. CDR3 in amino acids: CASSRGAASGRVYNEQFF. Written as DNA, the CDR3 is TGTGCCAGCAGTCGAGGAGCGGCTAGCGGGAGAGTTTACAATGAGCAGTTCTTC.

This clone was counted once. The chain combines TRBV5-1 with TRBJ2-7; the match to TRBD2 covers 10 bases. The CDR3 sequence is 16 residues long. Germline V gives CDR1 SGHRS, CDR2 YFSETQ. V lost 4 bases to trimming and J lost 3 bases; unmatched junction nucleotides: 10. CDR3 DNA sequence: TGCGCCAGCAGCCCAGTAGCGGGAGGAGGAGGCTACGAGCAGTACTTC. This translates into CASSPVAGGGGYEQYF.

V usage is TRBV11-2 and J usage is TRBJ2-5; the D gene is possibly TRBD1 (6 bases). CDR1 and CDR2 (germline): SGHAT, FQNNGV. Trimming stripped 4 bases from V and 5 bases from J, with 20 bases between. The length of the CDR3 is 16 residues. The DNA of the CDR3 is TGTGCCAGCAGCTCCAGGGGTTCCTCCTTACGGGAGACCCAGTACTTC. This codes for CASSSRGSSLRETQYF.

The CDR3 DNA is TGTGCCAGCAGTTTCGGGTCTCAAGAGACCCAGTACTTC. Residues: CASSFGSQETQYF. The rearrangement links TRBV28 to TRBJ2-5; D call uncertain. The CDR3 totals 13 residues. V was clipped by 3 bases and J by 2 bases, with 7 bases between them. Per the germline V gene, CDR1 is MDHEN and CDR2 is SYDVKM. The full variable domain, completed using reference TRBV28 and TRBJ2-5, is DVKVTQSSRYLVKRTGEKVFLECVQDMDHENMFWYRQDPGLGLRLIYFSYDVKMKEKGDIPEGYSVSREKKERFSLILESASTNQTSMYLCASSFGSQETQYFGPGTRLLVL.

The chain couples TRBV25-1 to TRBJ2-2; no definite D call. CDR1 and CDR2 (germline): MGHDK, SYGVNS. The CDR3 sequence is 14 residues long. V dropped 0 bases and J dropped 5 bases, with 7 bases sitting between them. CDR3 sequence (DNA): TGTGCCAGCAGTGAATATCTGGAGACCGGGGAGCTGTTTTTT. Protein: CASSEYLETGELFF.

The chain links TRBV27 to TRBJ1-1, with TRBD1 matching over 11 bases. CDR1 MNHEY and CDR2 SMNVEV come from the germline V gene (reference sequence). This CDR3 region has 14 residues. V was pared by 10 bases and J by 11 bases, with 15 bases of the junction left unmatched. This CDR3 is CATRPAGTGGLAFF. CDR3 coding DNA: TGTGCCACTCGCCCCGCCGGGACAGGGGGTTTGGCTTTCTTT.

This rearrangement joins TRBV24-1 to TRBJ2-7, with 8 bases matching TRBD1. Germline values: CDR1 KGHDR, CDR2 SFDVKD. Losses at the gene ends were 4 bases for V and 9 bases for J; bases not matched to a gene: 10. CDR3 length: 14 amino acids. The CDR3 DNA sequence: TGTGCCACCAGTGACCTGAGGACAGGGCAAGGGCAGTACTTC. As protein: CATSDLRTGQGQYF.

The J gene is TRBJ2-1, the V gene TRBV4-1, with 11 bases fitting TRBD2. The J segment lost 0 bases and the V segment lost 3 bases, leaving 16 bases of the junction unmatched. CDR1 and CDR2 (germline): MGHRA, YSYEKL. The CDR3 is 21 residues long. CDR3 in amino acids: CASSHEGYSGRATRSYNEQFF. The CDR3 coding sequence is TGCGCCAGCAGCCACGAAGGATATAGCGGGAGGGCGACCCGCTCCTACAATGAGCAGTTCTTC.

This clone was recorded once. CDR3 nucleotides: TGTGCCAGCATTGACAGACGCACCGGCCGGGAGCTGTTTTTT. It codes for CASIDRRTGRELFF. V gene TRBV28 combines with J gene TRBJ2-2, with a possible D match to TRBD1 (5 bases). Germline V gene sequence: CDR1 MDHEN, CDR2 SYDVKM. The CDR3 length is 14 residues. Trimming pared 7 bases from V and 9 bases from J, leaving 18 bases between.

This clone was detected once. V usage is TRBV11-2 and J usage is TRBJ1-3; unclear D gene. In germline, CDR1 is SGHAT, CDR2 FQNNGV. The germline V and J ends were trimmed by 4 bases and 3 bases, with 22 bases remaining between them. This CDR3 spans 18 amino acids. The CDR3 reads CASSSHYWTVGGGNTIYF. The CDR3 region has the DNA TGTGCCAGCAGCTCCCACTACTGGACCGTAGGAGGTGGAAACACCATATATTTT.

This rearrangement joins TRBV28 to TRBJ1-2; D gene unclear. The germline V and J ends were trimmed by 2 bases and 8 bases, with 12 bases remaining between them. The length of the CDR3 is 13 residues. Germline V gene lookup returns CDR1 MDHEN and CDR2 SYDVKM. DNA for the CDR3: TGTGCCAGCAGTTTACGGGATTTAAGGGGCTACACCTTC. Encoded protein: CASSLRDLRGYTF.

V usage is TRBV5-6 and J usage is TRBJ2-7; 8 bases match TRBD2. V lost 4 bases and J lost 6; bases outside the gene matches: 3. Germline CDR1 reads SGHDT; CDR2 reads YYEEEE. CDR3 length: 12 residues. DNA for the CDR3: TGTGCCAGCAGCACGGGGGGGTCCGAGCAGTACTTC. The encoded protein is CASSTGGSEQYF. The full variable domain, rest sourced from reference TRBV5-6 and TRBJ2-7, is DAGVTQSPTHLIKTRGQQVTLRCSPKSGHDTVSWYQQALGQGPQFIFQYYEEEERQRGNFPDRFSGHQFPNYSSELNVNALLLGDSALYLCASSTGGSEQYFGPGTRLTVT.

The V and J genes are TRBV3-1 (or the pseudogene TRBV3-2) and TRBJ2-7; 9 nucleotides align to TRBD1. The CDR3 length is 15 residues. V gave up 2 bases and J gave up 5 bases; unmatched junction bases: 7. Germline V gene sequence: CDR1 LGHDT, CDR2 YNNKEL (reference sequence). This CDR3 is CASSQRDRASDEQYF. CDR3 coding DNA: TGTGCCAGCAGCCAACGGGACAGGGCTTCGGACGAGCAGTACTTC.

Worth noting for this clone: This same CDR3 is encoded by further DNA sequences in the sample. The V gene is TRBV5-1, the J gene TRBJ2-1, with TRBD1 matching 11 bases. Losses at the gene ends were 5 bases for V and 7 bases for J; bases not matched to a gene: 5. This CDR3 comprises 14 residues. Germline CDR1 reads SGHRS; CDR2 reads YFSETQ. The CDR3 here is CASSRDRGWNEQFF. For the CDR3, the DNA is TGCGCCAGCAGTCGGGACAGGGGGTGGAATGAGCAGTTCTTC.